These 27 T cell receptor beta chains share one sample of origin, sequenced in a study of human T cells and chemical hapten exposure. MiXCR, applied by TCRdb to the RACE reads, yields one record per CDR3 protein. The table records 84,000 or so distinct CDR3 sequences, roughly 10% of them present only once. Noted time point: patch test 2, 6 weeks after DPC sensitization. Treatment indicated: therapeutic diphenylcyclopropenone sensitization with weekly scalp DPC. Sample: whole blood, taken in connection with sensitization to the hapten diphenylcyclopropenone (DPC). These receptors were obtained from a woman between 25 and 40 years old with alopecia areata. Some clones in this sample may be carry-over from other donors' samples.

This clonotype was recorded many times. The V call is TRBV11-2, the J call TRBJ1-1, with D possibly TRBD1 on 5 matching bases. CDR3 length: 15 amino acids. Trimming stripped 4 bases from V and 4 bases from J, with 16 bases between. The germline V gene encodes CDR1 SGHAT and CDR2 FQNNGV. In nucleotides, the CDR3 is TGTGCCAGCAGCTCCCCGTCGGGACTCATCACTGAAGCTTTCTTT. Translation gives CASSSPSGLITEAFF. Full variable domain (missing parts from reference TRBV11-2 and TRBJ1-1): EAGVAQSPRYKIIEKRQSVAFWCNPISGHATLYWYQQILGQGPKLLIQFQNNGVVDDSQLPKDRFSAERLKGVDSTLKIQPAKLEDSAVYLCASSSPSGLITEAFFGQGTRLTVV.

The V and J genes are TRBV29-1 and TRBJ1-2; D is unclear. The V end lost 2 bases, the J end lost 4 bases, and 8 bases lay between the germline ends. The CDR3 runs to 12 residues. Germline V gives CDR1 SQVTM, CDR2 ANQGSEA. The chain's CDR3 is CSVESQIYGYTF. The CDR3 DNA reads TGCAGCGTTGAAAGTCAGATCTATGGCTACACCTTC.

This clonotype was recorded once. The rearrangement links TRBV5-1 to TRBJ1-5; 8 bases map to TRBD1. Trimming took 1 base from V and 6 from J; bases not matched to a gene: 6. CDR3 size: 15 residues. Germline V gives CDR1 SGHRS, CDR2 YFSETQ. The CDR3 DNA is TGCGCCAGCAGCTTGTCTGGACAGGGCGGTCAGCCCCAGCATTTT. It specifies CASSLSGQGGQPQHF.

This clonotype appeared many times. The CDR3 nucleotides are TGCGCAGGGGCCCAGGAGACCCAGTACTTC. It encodes CAGAQETQYF. The genes are TRBV29-1 and TRBJ2-5, with D possibly matching TRBD1 (6 bases). Germline lookup yields CDR1 SQVTM and CDR2 ANQGSEA. The CDR3 is made up of 10 amino acids.

Only a few counts were recorded for this clonotype. This chain links TRBV28 with TRBJ2-1; 8 nucleotides align to TRBD1. Germline CDR1 and CDR2: MDHEN and SYDVKM. The CDR3 totals 12 residues. Trimming took 6 bases from V and 8 from J; bases not matched to a gene: 3. DNA of the CDR3: TGTGCCAGCAGCGGACAGGGCTATGAGCAGTTCTTC. This gives the protein CASSGQGYEQFF. Looking up the rest from reference TRBV28 and TRBJ2-1 gives the full variable domain: DVKVTQSSRYLVKRTGEKVFLECVQDMDHENMFWYRQDPGLGLRLIYFSYDVKMKEKGDIPEGYSVSREKKERFSLILESASTNQTSMYLCASSGQGYEQFFGPGTRLTVL.

This clonotype was seen a handful of times. The chain links TRBV19 to TRBJ2-1; 9 nucleotides agree with TRBD2. Trimming took 5 bases from V and 4 from J; bases not matched to a gene: 6. CDR1 LNHDA and CDR2 SQIVND come from the germline V gene (reference sequence). The CDR3 runs to 15 residues. The DNA of the CDR3 is TGTGCCAGTAGTTATGCGGGGGGGCGATACAATGAGCAGTTCTTC. This sequence encodes CASSYAGGRYNEQFF.

Ten or more counts support this clonotype. J is TRBJ2-7 and V is TRBV7-9, with 7 bases lining up with TRBD1. V shed 5 bases, J shed 3 bases, and the junction held 7 bases outside the gene matches. The germline V gene has CDR1 SEHNR and CDR2 FQNEAQ (reference sequence). CDR3 length: 14 residues. For the CDR3, the DNA is TGTGCCAGCAGCGCAGACAGGGCGCTCTACGAGCAGTACTTC. It yields the protein CASSADRALYEQYF.

The table lists this clonotype with many counts. The J gene is TRBJ2-3, the V gene TRBV7-2, with 7 bases lining up with TRBD2. The germline CDR1 and CDR2 sequences are SGHTA and FQGNSA. CDR3 length equals 14 residues. Unmatched junction bases numbered 2, after V lost 1 base and J lost 4 bases. CDR3 protein: CASSLDLAADTQYF. The CDR3 DNA is TGTGCCAGCAGCTTAGACCTAGCGGCAGATACGCAGTATTTT.

About this clonotype: Since a much larger clone is just one base distant, this may be a read error. The chain links TRBV28 to TRBJ1-1; no reliable D call. Germline CDR1 and CDR2: MDHEN and SYDVKM. Trimming left V 6 bases short and J 1 base short, with 6 bases between. The CDR3 has 12 amino acids. The CDR3 DNA follows: TGTGCCAGCAGGGAGGGGAACACTGAAGCTTTCTTT. Its translation is CASREGNTEAFF.

This clonotype was seen only a few times. The V call is TRBV29-1, the J call TRBJ2-7, with 7 bases matching TRBD2. With 4 bases clipped from V and 0 bases from J, the junction kept 6 bases outside the gene matches. The CDR3 sequence is 14 residues long. Germline V gene data show CDR1 as SQVTM and CDR2 as ANQGSEA. This CDR3 is CSVGGGLLSYEQYF. The CDR3 DNA reads as TGCAGCGTTGGGGGAGGGCTCCTCTCCTACGAGCAGTACTTC.

This clonotype was found many times. The chain recombines TRBV7-8 with TRBJ2-5, with a possible D match to TRBD1 (6 bases). Germline V gives CDR1 SGHVS, CDR2 FQNEAQ. The CDR3 has 12 residues. Trimming shortened V by 8 bases and J by 3 bases, and 10 bases separated the two germline ends. CDR3 amino acids: CASGRTEETQYF. The CDR3, as DNA: TGTGCCAGCGGGCGGACAGAAGAGACCCAGTACTTC. Complete variable domain (other parts from reference TRBV7-8 and TRBJ2-5): GAGVSQSPRYKVAKRGQDVALRCDPISGHVSLFWYQQALGQGPEFLTYFQNEAQLDKSGLPSDRFFAERPEGSVSTLKIQRTQQEDSAVYLCASGRTEETQYFGPGTRLLVL.

The V and J genes are TRBV4-1 and TRBJ1-5, with D uncertain. Trimming removed 3 bases at V and 1 base at J, with 10 bases between. The CDR3 has 15 residues. Per germline, CDR1 MGHRA and CDR2 YSYEKL. This chain's CDR3 is CASSHWGDSNQPQHF. CDR3 sequence (DNA): TGCGCCAGCAGCCATTGGGGAGACAGCAATCAGCCCCAGCATTTT.

This chain connects TRBV5-1 to TRBJ1-2; 8 bases align to TRBD1. This CDR3 has 13 amino acids. Unmatched junction bases numbered 8, after V lost 5 bases and J lost 8 bases. Germline CDR1 and CDR2: SGHRS and YFSETQ. The CDR3 sequence: CASSTGTGGGYTF. Written as DNA, the CDR3 is TGCGCCAGCAGTACCGGGACAGGCGGCGGCTACACCTTC.

The chain recombines TRBV2 with TRBJ2-5; 7 bases align to TRBD1. The germline V gene has CDR1 SNHLY and CDR2 FYNNEI. This CDR3 comprises 13 residues. Germline trimming cut 6 bases from V and 1 base from J; bases unmatched to any gene: 2. CDR3 nucleotides: TGTGCCAGCAGGACAGGGCTCCAAGAGACCCAGTACTTC. Its protein product is CASRTGLQETQYF.

This clonotype was observed many times. This chain connects TRBV4-3 to TRBJ1-1, with D hard to call. CDR3 length: 14 amino acids. The V end lost 5 bases, the J end lost 2 bases, and 12 bases lay between the germline ends. The germline CDR1 and CDR2 sequences are LGHNA and YSLEER. Here the CDR3 reads CASSTSRANTEAFF. The CDR3 DNA reads TGCGCCAGCAGCACCTCCCGAGCAAACACTGAAGCTTTCTTT.

This clonotype was observed many times. J is TRBJ1-5 and V is TRBV12-3 or TRBV12-4; TRBD1 agrees at 10 bases. The CDR3 totals 16 residues. Trimming cost V 7 bases and J 3 bases; bases outside gene matches: 9. This CDR3 reads CASTRGTGEINQPQHF. The CDR3 nucleotides are TGTGCCAGCACTCGGGGGACAGGGGAGATCAATCAGCCCCAGCATTTT.

The table lists this clonotype with many counts. V gene TRBV4-3 combines with J gene TRBJ2-7, with TRBD1 as a possible D gene (6 bases). The CDR3 consists of 15 residues. Trimming shortened V by 0 bases and J by 2 bases, and 11 bases separated the two germline ends. The germline gives CDR1 LGHNA, CDR2 YSLEER. The DNA of the CDR3 is TGCGCCAGCAGCCAAGAATCACAGGGAACCTACGAGCAGTACTTC. Its protein is CASSQESQGTYEQYF.

This clonotype was picked up many times. This chain uses TRBV20-1 with TRBJ2-3; 7 positions agree with TRBD2. Germline loops: CDR1 DFQATT, CDR2 SNEGSKA (reference sequence). The V segment lost 5 bases and the J segment 11 bases; nucleotides outside the gene matches: 16. This CDR3 spans 14 amino acids. DNA of the CDR3: TGCAGTGCTTCGGGGTGGACTAGTCCTATGGTGCAGTATTTT. Its translation is CSASGWTSPMVQYF.

This clonotype was picked up many times. The rearrangement joins TRBV20-1 to TRBJ2-1; TRBD2 aligns across 8 bases. Germline V gene data show CDR1 as DFQATT and CDR2 as SNEGSKA (reference sequence). There are 15 residues in the CDR3. J gave up 7 bases and V 0 bases, and 8 bases lay outside the gene matches. This CDR3 is CSARDWTSKKNEQFF. As DNA, the CDR3 is TGCAGTGCTAGAGATTGGACTAGCAAGAAAAATGAGCAGTTCTTC.

This clonotype was counted a few times. The V gene is TRBV7-6, the J gene TRBJ2-3, with 10 bases that match TRBD2. The CDR3 runs 17 residues. V trimming: 0 bases; J trimming: 0 bases; junction bases outside the gene matches: 3. CDR1 is SGHVS, CDR2 FNYEAQ, per germline. The CDR3 bases are TGTGCCAGCAGCTTAGCTCCTAGCGGGAGAAGCACAGATACGCAGTATTTT. Translated, it gives CASSLAPSGRSTDTQYF.

This clonotype was seen many times. V gene TRBV18 combines with J gene TRBJ1-4; a weak D match, TRBD1 (5 bases). Germline V gene sequence: CDR1 KGHSH, CDR2 LQKENI. The CDR3 covers 14 residues. V was cut by 3 bases and J by 6 bases, with 11 bases left in between. In DNA form, the CDR3 reads TGTGCCAGCTCACCCTCAGGGAGGGATGAAAAACTGTTTTTT. Translating it yields CASSPSGRDEKLFF. Full variable domain (outside the CDR3, taken from reference TRBV18 and TRBJ1-4): NAGVMQNPRHLVRRRGQEARLRCSPMKGHSHVYWYRQLPEEGLKFMVYLQKENIIDESGMPKERFSAEFPKEGPSILRIQQVVRGDSAAYFCASSPSGRDEKLFFGSGTQLSVL.

This clonotype has only a few counts. The J gene is TRBJ1-1, the V gene TRBV5-1; D gene unclear. V was pared by 3 bases and J by 3 bases, with 6 bases between. This CDR3 contains 12 residues. The V gene's germline CDR1 is SGHRS and CDR2 YFSETQ. CDR3 nucleotide sequence: TGCGCCAGCAGCTACCAGGACACTGAAGCTTTCTTT. Protein sequence: CASSYQDTEAFF.

This clonotype was observed at least ten times. The genes are TRBV4-2 and TRBJ1-1; the D gene is possibly TRBD1 (5 bases). Trimming left V 2 bases short and J 5 bases short, with 12 bases between. This CDR3 spans 14 amino acids. CDR1 and CDR2 from the germline V gene are LGHNA and YNFKEQ. CDR3 in amino acids: CASSQISRDTEAFF. The DNA for the CDR3 is TGTGCCAGCAGCCAAATAAGCAGGGATACTGAAGCTTTCTTT.

This clonotype has at least ten counts. The chain couples TRBV29-1 to TRBJ1-1; tentatively, D is TRBD1 (6 bases). Trimming pared 2 bases from V and 11 bases from J, leaving 15 bases between. This CDR3 has 12 amino acids. Germline V lookup: CDR1 SQVTM, CDR2 ANQGSEA. This CDR3 is CSVESTGTGAFF. Here the CDR3 DNA reads TGCAGCGTTGAATCAACAGGGACGGGCGCTTTCTTT.

This clonotype was found many times. V is TRBV12-3 or TRBV12-4 and J is TRBJ1-4, with 9 bases lining up with TRBD1. V trimming: 5 bases; J trimming: 8 bases; junction bases outside the gene matches: 6. This CDR3 comprises 14 residues. The CDR3 sequence is CASSPTGGREKLFF. The CDR3 DNA reads as TGTGCCAGCAGTCCGACAGGGGGTCGCGAAAAACTGTTTTTT.

This clonotype was seen at least ten times. The chain couples TRBV29-1 to TRBJ2-5; no clear D gene. The CDR3 sequence is 12 residues long. Germline V lookup: CDR1 SQVTM, CDR2 ANQGSEA. V shed 4 bases and J shed 2 bases, with 8 bases lying between them. In nucleotides, the CDR3 is TGCAGCGTTGGTTTTCGGCAAGAGACCCAGTACTTC. The encoded protein is CSVGFRQETQYF.

This clonotype came up a few times. The chain is built from TRBV5-1 and TRBJ2-3; D possibly corresponds to TRBD2 (6 bases). V lost 4 bases to trimming and J lost 5 bases, with 14 bases between them. Germline-derived CDR1 and CDR2 are SGHRS and YFSETQ. The CDR3 has 14 residues. CDR3 bases: TGCGCCAGCAGCCAACCTAGCGTTGGAGATACGCAGTATTTT. This gives the protein CASSQPSVGDTQYF.